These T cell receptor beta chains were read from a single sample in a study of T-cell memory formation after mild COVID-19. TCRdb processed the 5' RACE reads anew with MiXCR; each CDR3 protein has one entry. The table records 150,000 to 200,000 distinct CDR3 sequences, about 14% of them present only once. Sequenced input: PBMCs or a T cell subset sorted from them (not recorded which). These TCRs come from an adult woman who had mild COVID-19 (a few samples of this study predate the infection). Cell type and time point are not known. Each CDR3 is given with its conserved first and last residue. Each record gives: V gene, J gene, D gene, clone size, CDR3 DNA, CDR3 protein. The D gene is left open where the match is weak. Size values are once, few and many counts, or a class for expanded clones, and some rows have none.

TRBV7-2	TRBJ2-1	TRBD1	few	TGTGCCAGCAGCCGGACAGGGGGCAACAACAATGAGCAGTTCTTC	CASSRTGGNNNEQFF
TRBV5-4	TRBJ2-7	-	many	TGTGCCAGCAGCTTGTGGGGGTACGAGCAGTACTTC	CASSLWGYEQYF
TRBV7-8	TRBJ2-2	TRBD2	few	TGTGCCAGCAGCTTCACGGGACTAGCGGGAGGGTTATACACCGGGGAGCTGTTTTTT	CASSFTGLAGGLYTGELFF
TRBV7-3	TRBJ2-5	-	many	TGTGCCAGCAGCCCAGGCCCAGGGGTTGAGACCCAGTACTTC	CASSPGPGVETQYF
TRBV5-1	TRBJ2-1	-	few	TGCGCCAGCAGCCCGGAAGTCCAGGGGTATTACAATGAGCAGTTCTTC	CASSPEVQGYYNEQFF
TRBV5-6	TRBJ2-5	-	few	TGTGCCAGCAGCTTGGGGGCCCAGGCCAACCTTAAAGAGACCCAGTACTTC	CASSLGAQANLKETQYF
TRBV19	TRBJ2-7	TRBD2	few	TGTGCCAGCTCGGGACTAGCGGGTAACTACGAGCAGTACTTC	CASSGLAGNYEQYF
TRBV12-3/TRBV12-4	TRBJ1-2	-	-	TGTGCCAGCAGTATCCAAGGGGTTCCCTATGGCTACACCTTC	CASSIQGVPYGYTF
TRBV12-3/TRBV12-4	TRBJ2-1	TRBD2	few	TGTGCCAGCAGTGGGCTCGGGGGGGCCTTCTACAATGAGCAGTTCTTC	CASSGLGGAFYNEQFF
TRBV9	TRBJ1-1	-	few	TGTGCCAGCAGCCCGGGGGTCGGAGCTTTCTTT	CASSPGVGAFF
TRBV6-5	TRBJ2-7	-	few	TGTGCCAGCAGTTACGGAGGTCGTCGGGGGGCGAGCGAGCAGTACTTC	CASSYGGRRGASEQYF
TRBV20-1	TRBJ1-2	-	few	TGCAGTGCTAGCAAGCTGGGGGCGGCGAATGGCTACACCTTC	CSASKLGAANGYTF
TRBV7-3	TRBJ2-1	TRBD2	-	TGTGCCAGCAGCCCCCTAGCGGGGCTTTTAAATGAGCAGTTCTTC	CASSPLAGLLNEQFF
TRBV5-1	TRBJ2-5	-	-	TGCGCCAGCAGCTTGGGGCTCTCGGTCCATCCCGGGGAAGAGACCCAGTACTTC	CASSLGLSVHPGEETQYF